Sequencing of this T cell receptor beta chain was carried out in a study of cytomegalovirus exposure and HLA in healthy donors. The PCR used 60 Vbeta and 13 Jbeta primers. The table came from immunoSEQ multiplex PCR; TCRdb's copy has only in-frame clones and leaves some out. Among about 190,000 clones, approximately 84% were seen once, and the ten largest hold 2.6%. As for this clone: No antigen is known for it.

V dropped 7 bases and J dropped 1 base, with 17 bases sitting between them. Germline V gene lookup returns CDR1 SGHNT and CDR2 YYREEE (reference sequence). The CDR3 totals 16 residues. Study-level points and caveats: Looking again later, the authors saw that most CMV-associated TCR beta chains seemed HLA-restricted. Most TCR beta V segments were productive about 90% or about 30% of the time in an earlier analysis. A later analysis reportedly found fewer N-insertions in an Asian-associated ancestry cluster than the approximately 700-donor mean. 150 or so TCR beta chains were listed as cytomegalovirus-associated.

The sample comprised PBMCs. The TCR originated in a woman aged 45-65 years in good health and CMV-seropositive. The chain joins TRBV5-4 to TRBJ2-2; D may be TRBD2 (6 bases). CDR3 DNA: TGTGCCAGCTTCCGCCTTGGGGGAGGGAACACCGGGGAGCTGTTTTTT. This translates into CASFRLGGGNTGELFF. Filled out from reference TRBV5-4 and TRBJ2-2, the complete variable domain reads ETGVTQSPTHLIKTRGQQVTLRCSSQSGHNTVSWYQQALGQGPQFIFQYYREEENGRGNFPPRFSGLQFPNYSSELNVNALELDDSALYLCASFRLGGGNTGELFFGEGSRLTVL.